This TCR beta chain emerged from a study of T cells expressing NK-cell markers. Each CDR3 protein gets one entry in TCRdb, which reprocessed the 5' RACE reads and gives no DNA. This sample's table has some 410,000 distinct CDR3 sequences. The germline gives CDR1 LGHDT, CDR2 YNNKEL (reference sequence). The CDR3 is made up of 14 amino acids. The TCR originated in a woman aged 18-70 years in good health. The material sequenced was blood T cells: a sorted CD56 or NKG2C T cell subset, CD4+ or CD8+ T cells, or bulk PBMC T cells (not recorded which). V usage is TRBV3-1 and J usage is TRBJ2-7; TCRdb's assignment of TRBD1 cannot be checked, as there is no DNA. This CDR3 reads CASSQVRKGYEQYF.